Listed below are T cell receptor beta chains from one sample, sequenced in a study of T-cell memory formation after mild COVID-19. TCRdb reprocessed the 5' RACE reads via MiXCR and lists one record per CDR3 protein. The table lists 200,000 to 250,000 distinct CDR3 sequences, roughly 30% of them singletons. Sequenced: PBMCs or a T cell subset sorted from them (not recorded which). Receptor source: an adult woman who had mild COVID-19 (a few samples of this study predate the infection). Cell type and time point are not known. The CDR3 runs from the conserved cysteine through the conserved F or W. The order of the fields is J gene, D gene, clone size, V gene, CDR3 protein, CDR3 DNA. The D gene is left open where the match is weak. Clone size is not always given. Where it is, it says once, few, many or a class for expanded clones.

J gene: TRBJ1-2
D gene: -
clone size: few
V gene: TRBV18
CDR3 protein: CASSPLEGNDYGYTF
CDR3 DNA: TGTGCCAGCTCACCGCTTGAGGGTAACGACTATGGCTACACCTTC

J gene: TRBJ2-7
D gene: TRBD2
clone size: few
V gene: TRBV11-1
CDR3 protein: CASSLNGRAIYEQYF
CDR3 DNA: TGTGCCAGCAGCTTAAACGGGAGGGCCATCTACGAGCAGTACTTC

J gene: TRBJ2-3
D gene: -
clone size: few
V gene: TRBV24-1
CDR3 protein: CATSDLMAAGTDTQYF
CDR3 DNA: TGTGCCACCAGTGATTTGATGGCGGCGGGCACAGATACGCAGTATTTT

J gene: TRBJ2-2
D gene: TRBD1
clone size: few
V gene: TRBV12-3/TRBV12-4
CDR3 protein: CASSQQGVANTGELFF
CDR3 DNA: TGTGCCAGCAGCCAACAGGGGGTGGCGAACACCGGGGAGCTGTTTTTT

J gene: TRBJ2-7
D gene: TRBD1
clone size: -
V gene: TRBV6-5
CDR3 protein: CASSYGTGGHEQYF
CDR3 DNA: TGTGCCAGCAGTTACGGGACAGGGGGTCACGAGCAGTACTTC

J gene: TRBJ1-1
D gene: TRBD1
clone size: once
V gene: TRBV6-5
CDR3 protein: CASSNNRGANTEAFF
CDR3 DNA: TGTGCCAGCAGTAATAACAGGGGCGCGAACACTGAAGCTTTCTTT

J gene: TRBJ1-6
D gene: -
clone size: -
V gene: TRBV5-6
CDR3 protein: CASSLAQGRDSPLHF
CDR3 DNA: TGTGCCAGCAGCTTGGCTCAGGGAAGAGATTCACCCCTCCACTTT

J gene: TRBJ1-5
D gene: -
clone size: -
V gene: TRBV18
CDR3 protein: CASSPLPAGDQPQHF
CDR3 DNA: TGTGCCAGCTCACCACTACCAGCCGGGGATCAGCCCCAGCATTTT

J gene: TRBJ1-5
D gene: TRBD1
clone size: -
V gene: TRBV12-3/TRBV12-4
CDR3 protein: CASSFPGDRDNQPQHF
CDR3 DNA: TGTGCCAGCAGTTTTCCCGGCGACAGGGACAATCAGCCCCAGCATTTT

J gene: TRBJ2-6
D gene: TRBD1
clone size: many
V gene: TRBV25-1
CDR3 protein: CASSESGTGRANVLTF
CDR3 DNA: TGTGCCAGCAGTGAATCCGGGACAGGACGGGCCAACGTCCTGACTTTC

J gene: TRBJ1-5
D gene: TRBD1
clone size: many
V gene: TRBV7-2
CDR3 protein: CASSIRGEQPQHF
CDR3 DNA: TGTGCCAGCAGTATCAGGGGGGAACAGCCCCAGCATTTT

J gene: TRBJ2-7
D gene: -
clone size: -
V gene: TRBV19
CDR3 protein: CASSILLSSYEQYF
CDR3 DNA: TGTGCCAGTAGTATACTCCTGAGCTCCTACGAGCAGTACTTC

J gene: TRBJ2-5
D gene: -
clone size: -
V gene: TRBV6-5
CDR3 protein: CASSYGVKRVGKETQYF
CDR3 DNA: TGTGCCAGCAGTTACGGTGTAAAGAGGGTGGGGAAGGAGACCCAGTACTTC

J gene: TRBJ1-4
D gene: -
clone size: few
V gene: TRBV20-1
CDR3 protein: CSAGRREKLFF
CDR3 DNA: TGCAGTGCTGGGAGGAGAGAAAAACTGTTTTTT

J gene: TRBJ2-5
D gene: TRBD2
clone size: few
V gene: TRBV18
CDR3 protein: CASSPPGGDQETQYF
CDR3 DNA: TGTGCCAGCTCACCACCGGGGGGGGATCAAGAGACCCAGTACTTC

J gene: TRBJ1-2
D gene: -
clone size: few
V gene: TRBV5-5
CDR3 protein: CASSWVVGNYGYTF
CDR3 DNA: TGTGCCAGCAGCTGGGTCGTAGGGAACTATGGCTACACCTTC

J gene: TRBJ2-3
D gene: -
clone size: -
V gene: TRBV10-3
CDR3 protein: CAISALPTDTQYF
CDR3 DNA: TGTGCCATCTCTGCCTTACCCACAGATACGCAGTATTTT

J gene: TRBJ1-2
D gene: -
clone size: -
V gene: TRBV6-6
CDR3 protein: CASSPPGGVYGYTF
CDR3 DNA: TGTGCCAGCAGTCCACCGGGAGGGGTCTATGGCTACACCTTC

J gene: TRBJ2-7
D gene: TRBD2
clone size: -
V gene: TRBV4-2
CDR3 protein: CASSPTPSGTTPSEQYF
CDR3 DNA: TGTGCCAGCAGCCCCACTCCCTCCGGGACTACCCCAAGCGAGCAGTACTTC

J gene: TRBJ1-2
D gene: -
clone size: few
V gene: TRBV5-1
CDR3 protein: CASSLEAVGYGYTF
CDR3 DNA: TGCGCCAGCAGCTTGGAGGCGGTAGGCTATGGCTACACCTTC

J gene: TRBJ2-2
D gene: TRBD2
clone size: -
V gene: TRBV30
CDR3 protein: CAWSATSGRFGELFF
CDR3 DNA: TGTGCCTGGAGTGCAACTAGCGGGAGGTTCGGGGAGCTGTTTTTT

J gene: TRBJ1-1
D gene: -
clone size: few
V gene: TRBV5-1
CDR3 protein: CASSLAPREDTEAFF
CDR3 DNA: TGCGCCAGCAGCTTGGCCCCCAGGGAGGACACTGAAGCTTTCTTT

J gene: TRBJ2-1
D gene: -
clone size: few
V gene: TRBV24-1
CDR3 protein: CATSEYTDSYNEQFF
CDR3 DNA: TGTGCCACCAGTGAATACACCGACAGCTACAATGAGCAGTTCTTC

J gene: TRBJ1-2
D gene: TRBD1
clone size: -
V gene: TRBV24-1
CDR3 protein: CATMHRDRRPYGYTF
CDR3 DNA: TGTGCCACCATGCACCGGGACAGGAGACCCTATGGCTACACCTTC

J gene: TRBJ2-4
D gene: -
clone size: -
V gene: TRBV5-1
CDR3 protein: CASRQGSGGKNIQYF
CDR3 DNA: TGCGCCAGCAGGCAAGGATCCGGAGGCAAAAACATTCAGTACTTC

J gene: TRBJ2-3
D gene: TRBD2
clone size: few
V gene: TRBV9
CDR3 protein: CASSVAYGASGRTDTQYF
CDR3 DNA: TGTGCCAGCAGCGTAGCCTACGGGGCTAGCGGGAGAACAGATACGCAGTATTTT

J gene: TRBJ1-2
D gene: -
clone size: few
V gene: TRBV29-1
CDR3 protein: CSVDKQWVADGYTF
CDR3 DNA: TGCAGCGTTGATAAACAGTGGGTAGCGGATGGCTACACCTTC